The next 32 T cell receptor beta chains were all read from a single sample in a study of response to subunit inactivated influenza vaccine. TCRdb called the RT-PCR reads again in MiXCR, with one record for every CDR3 protein. The sample yields about 780,000 distinct CDR3 sequences, roughly 20% seen once. This sample comprised PBMCs from blood, obtained about 5 days after vaccination. The receptor source for this set is a man in his forties or fifties who received an inactivated influenza vaccine.

The chain employs TRBV6-2 or TRBV6-3 and TRBJ2-7; a weak D match, TRBD1 (5 bases). This CDR3 region has 13 residues. V was cut by 2 bases and J by 4 bases, with 9 bases left in between. The germline CDR1 and CDR2 sequences are MNHEY and SVGEGT. The CDR3 protein is CASSYHQGYEQYF. The CDR3 DNA follows: TGTGCCAGCAGTTACCACCAGGGTTACGAGCAGTACTTC.

The J gene is TRBJ1-1, the V gene TRBV7-2; D might be TRBD1 (6 bases). The CDR3 has 15 residues. CDR1 and CDR2 (germline): SGHTA, FQGNSA. V lost 5 bases to trimming and J lost 2 bases, with 15 bases between them. The CDR3 protein is CASSMRGGGNTEAFF. In nucleotides, the CDR3 is TGTGCCAGCAGCATGAGGGGGGGAGGTAACACTGAAGCTTTCTTT. The full variable domain, rest sourced from reference TRBV7-2 and TRBJ1-1, is GAGVSQSPSNKVTEKGKDVELRCDPISGHTALYWYRQSLGQGLEFLIYFQGNSAPDKSGLPSDRFSAERTGGSVSTLTIQRTQQEDSAVYLCASSMRGGGNTEAFFGQGTRLTVV.

This clonotype was counted a few times. The CDR3 here is CASSTSASTDTQYF. CDR3 bases: TGTGCCAGCAGTACTAGCGCTAGCACAGATACGCAGTATTTT. The chain combines TRBV12-3 or TRBV12-4 with TRBJ2-3, with 7 bases aligning to TRBD2. The CDR3 consists of 14 residues. Trimming cost V 5 bases and J 0 bases; bases outside gene matches: 2.

The rearrangement uses TRBV12-3 or TRBV12-4 and TRBJ2-5; 13 bases are shared with TRBD2. Losses at the gene ends were 5 bases for V and 1 base for J; bases not matched to a gene: 10. The CDR3 runs to 18 residues. CDR3 residues: CASSAGLAGASPQETQYF. Written as DNA, the CDR3 is TGTGCCAGCAGTGCCGGACTAGCGGGAGCAAGTCCCCAAGAGACCCAGTACTTC.

The chain links TRBV27 to TRBJ2-1; TRBD2 matches 8 bases. The V gene end was trimmed by 10 bases and the J gene end by 3 bases; junction bases not matched to a gene: 8. CDR3 size: 14 residues. CDR1 is MNHEY and CDR2 is SMNVEV in the germline V gene (reference sequence). The CDR3 DNA follows: TGTGCCACGAAAGCGGGAGTTGACTACAATGAGCAGTTCTTC. Translated, it gives CATKAGVDYNEQFF.

J is TRBJ2-7 and V is TRBV7-9; D may be TRBD1 (6 bases). From germline, CDR1 is SEHNR and CDR2 FQNEAQ (reference sequence). V lost 5 bases, J lost 7 bases, and 18 bases lay in between. This CDR3 comprises 14 residues. The CDR3 nucleotides read TGTGCCAGCAGCAGGTGGACAAACCAGGGGGAGCAGTACTTC. Translated: CASSRWTNQGEQYF.

The genes are TRBV20-1 and TRBJ1-1, with D uncertain. The CDR3 totals 15 residues. Germline V gene lookup returns CDR1 DFQATT and CDR2 SNEGSKA (reference sequence). The V end lost 1 base, the J end lost 0 bases, and 12 bases lay between the germline ends. CDR3 DNA: TGCAGTGCTAGAGCGGAGGACGGTTTGAACACTGAAGCTTTCTTT. The encoded protein is CSARAEDGLNTEAFF.

There are a few counts of this clonotype. The rearrangement joins TRBV6-6 to TRBJ2-5; 11 bases map to TRBD2. CDR1 is MNHNY, CDR2 SVGAGI, per germline (reference sequence). CDR3 length equals 16 residues. J lost 2 bases, V lost 4 bases, and 6 bases had no gene match. The CDR3 spells CASSSSGTSGQETQYF. The CDR3 DNA follows: TGTGCCAGCAGTTCATCCGGGACTAGCGGTCAAGAGACCCAGTACTTC.

This chain links TRBV29-1 with TRBJ1-2, with 11 bases fitting TRBD1. The V gene's germline CDR1 is SQVTM and CDR2 ANQGSEA. V trimming: 0 bases; J trimming: 0 bases; junction bases outside the gene matches: 6. The CDR3 is 17 residues long. The CDR3, as DNA: TGCAGCGTTGAAGATCTAGGGGACAGGGGGACTAACTATGGCTACACCTTC. Translating it yields CSVEDLGDRGTNYGYTF.

The sample holds a few counts of this clonotype. J is TRBJ2-1 and V is TRBV7-2; the match to TRBD1 covers 7 bases. The CDR3 has 15 amino acids. Trimming cost V 6 bases and J 6 bases; bases outside gene matches: 11. CDR1 and CDR2 from the germline V gene are SGHTA and FQGNSA. The CDR3 bases are TGTGCCAGCAGGCTCGACAGGGCCACCTCCAATGAGCAGTTCTTC. It codes for CASRLDRATSNEQFF.

The chain employs TRBV20-1 and TRBJ2-3, with TRBD1 matching over 11 bases. V trimming: 0 bases; J trimming: 4 bases; junction bases outside the gene matches: 3. CDR3 size: 15 residues. CDR1 and CDR2 from the germline V gene are DFQATT and SNEGSKA (reference sequence). CDR3 in DNA: TGCAGTGCTAGAGATTGGGGACAGGGGGCAGATACGCAGTATTTT. Translated, it gives CSARDWGQGADTQYF.

This clonotype was seen only a few times. The chain links TRBV7-9 to TRBJ2-7; D possibly uses TRBD1 or TRBD2 (5 bases each). CDR3 length: 14 residues. Germline-derived CDR1 and CDR2 are SEHNR and FQNEAQ (reference sequence). Trimming took 5 bases from V and 1 from J, leaving 12 bases between them. CDR3 nucleotide sequence: TGTGCCAGCAGCCGGGGACGATTTTCCTACGAGCAGTACTTC. This codes for CASSRGRFSYEQYF.

This clonotype was counted only a few times. In nucleotides, the CDR3 is TGCGCCAGCAGCCAGGAACAGGGAGGAGGCTCCTATAATTCACCCCTCCACTTT. This encodes CASSQEQGGGSYNSPLHF. The gene calls are TRBV4-1 and TRBJ1-6; D is possibly TRBD1 (6 bases). This CDR3 region has 18 residues. Germline assignment: CDR1 MGHRA and CDR2 YSYEKL. V was cut by 3 bases and J by 0 bases, with 15 bases left in between.

The gene calls are TRBV13 and TRBJ2-2; 8 bases map to TRBD2. The length of the CDR3 is 17 residues. V lost 3 bases, J lost 2 bases, and 8 bases stayed unmatched. Looked up from germline, CDR1 is PRHDT and CDR2 is FYEKMQ (reference sequence). CDR3 amino acids: CASSLMLAGVNTGELFF. The CDR3, as DNA: TGTGCCAGCAGCTTGATGCTAGCGGGCGTTAACACCGGGGAGCTGTTTTTT.

This clonotype was seen at least ten times. The gene calls are TRBV7-2 and TRBJ2-7, with D unclear. This CDR3 spans 16 amino acids. CDR1 SGHTA and CDR2 FQGNSA come from the germline V gene. The V gene lost 1 base and the J gene lost 0 bases, with 13 bases spanning the gap. CDR3 DNA sequence: TGTGCCAGCAGCTTAGTTCGTTCCCCGGGCTCCTACGAGCAGTACTTC. Translated, it gives CASSLVRSPGSYEQYF.

This clonotype has a single count. The chain combines TRBV7-2 with TRBJ1-5; D possibly corresponds to TRBD1 (6 bases). Germline V gene data show CDR1 as SGHTA and CDR2 as FQGNSA. V was shortened by 2 bases and J by 1 base, with 12 bases between the two germline ends. The CDR3 is 16 amino acids. The CDR3 here is CASSLIGRGSNQPQHF. The CDR3 region has the DNA TGTGCCAGCAGCTTAATAGGGAGGGGGAGCAATCAGCCCCAGCATTTT.

The chain combines TRBV10-3 with TRBJ2-1, with D tentatively TRBD2 (6 bases). Germline lookup yields CDR1 ENHRY and CDR2 SYGVKD. The CDR3 has 14 amino acids. Trimming removed 2 bases from V and 7 bases from J, with 12 bases in between. The CDR3 region has the DNA TGTGCCATCAGTGAGAGGGTAGCGGTTAATGAGCAGTTCTTC. Translated: CAISERVAVNEQFF.

In its sample, this clonotype was seen a few times. The chain joins TRBV27 to TRBJ2-3; D call uncertain. V was clipped by 5 bases and J by 5 bases, with 17 bases between them. The length of the CDR3 is 15 residues. Germline V gene lookup returns CDR1 MNHEY and CDR2 SMNVEV (reference sequence). The CDR3 spells CASSPTTDGRDTQYF. The CDR3 DNA follows: TGTGCCAGCAGTCCGACGACGGACGGCCGAGATACGCAGTATTTT.

The CDR3 loop reads CASSISGTNEKLFF. CDR3 bases: TGTGCCAGTAGTATTTCGGGAACTAATGAAAAACTGTTTTTT. V and J are TRBV19 and TRBJ1-4; D ambiguous. V was trimmed by 3 bases and J by 1 base, leaving 6 bases between them. The CDR3 totals 14 residues. Germline CDR1 LNHDA, CDR2 SQIVND (reference sequence).

This clonotype was seen only a few times. V gene TRBV6-1 combines with J gene TRBJ1-4; weak D call: TRBD1 (5 bases). This CDR3 contains 15 residues. Trimming cost V 5 bases and J 6 bases, with 16 bases left between them. CDR1 is MNHNS, CDR2 SASEGT, per germline. The DNA for the CDR3 is TGTGCCAGCAGTCGACGCCCGGGGGGGGATGAAAAACTGTTTTTT. Translating it yields CASSRRPGGDEKLFF.

J is TRBJ1-1 and V is TRBV10-3; D may be TRBD1 (6 bases). The germline gives CDR1 ENHRY, CDR2 SYGVKD. CDR3 size: 14 residues. Trimming stripped 6 bases from V and 1 base from J, with 12 bases between. The CDR3 DNA sequence: TGTGCCATCAGGGAACTGACAGGGAACACTGAAGCTTTCTTT. It encodes CAIRELTGNTEAFF.

The V gene is TRBV28, the J gene TRBJ2-7; unclear D gene. The V gene's germline CDR1 is MDHEN and CDR2 SYDVKM. V lost 9 bases and J lost 4, with 13 bases in between. The CDR3 loop spans 12 amino acids. The CDR3 DNA reads TGTGCCAGTAGTAAGGCGGCGTACGAGCAGTACTTC. This encodes CASSKAAYEQYF.

This chain connects TRBV20-1 to TRBJ1-3; no definite D call. V was cut by 5 bases and J by 0 bases, with 11 bases left in between. This CDR3 is 14 amino acids long. Germline lookup yields CDR1 DFQATT and CDR2 SNEGSKA (reference sequence). Here the CDR3 DNA reads TGCAGTGCTTCCCCGACGGCCTCTGGAAACACCATATATTTT. It yields the protein CSASPTASGNTIYF.

This clonotype came up a few times. The chain has TRBV9 and TRBJ2-2; the match to TRBD1 covers 8 bases. CDR1 and CDR2 (germline): SGDLS, YYNGEE. J lost 1 base, V lost 4 bases, and 12 bases had no gene match. The length of the CDR3 is 18 residues. The CDR3 sequence: CASSPRTGSNGNTGELFF. For the CDR3, the DNA is TGTGCCAGCAGCCCCCGGACAGGGTCGAATGGGAACACCGGGGAGCTGTTTTTT.

This clonotype was recorded many times. This chain links TRBV20-1 with TRBJ2-1; the D gene is possibly TRBD2 (8 bases). There are 13 residues in the CDR3. CDR1 is DFQATT, CDR2 SNEGSKA, per germline (reference sequence). V was shortened by 3 bases and J by 12 bases, with 18 bases between the two germline ends. This CDR3 is CSARGQWTSSQFF. For the CDR3, the DNA is TGCAGTGCTAGGGGACAGTGGACTAGCTCGCAGTTCTTC.

The V gene is TRBV5-1, the J gene TRBJ1-2, with TRBD1 matching 8 bases. CDR1 SGHRS and CDR2 YFSETQ come from the germline V gene. The J segment lost 7 bases and the V segment lost 4 bases, leaving 9 bases of the junction unmatched. There are 14 residues in the CDR3. The CDR3 DNA is TGCGCCAGCAGCCAGGAAGGACAGGGTGTTGGCTACACCTTC. Translating it yields CASSQEGQGVGYTF.

This clonotype came up a few times. The CDR3 DNA sequence: TGTGCCATCAGTGTTGGACCGAACTCCTACGAGCAGTACTTC. Protein product: CAISVGPNSYEQYF. The rearrangement uses TRBV10-3 and TRBJ2-7; D remains ambiguous. The germline gives CDR1 ENHRY, CDR2 SYGVKD. CDR3 length: 14 residues. With 4 bases removed from V and 0 bases from J, the gap between germline ends came to 10 bases.

V and J are TRBV7-2 and TRBJ2-7, with 14 positions matching TRBD2. Germline V gives CDR1 SGHTA, CDR2 FQGNSA. The ends lost 5 bases at V and 3 bases at J; junction bases unmatched: 9. CDR3 size: 17 residues. The CDR3 DNA is TGTGCCAGCAGCCGGACTAGCGGGGGGCTAGGAAACTACGAGCAGTACTTC. Translating it yields CASSRTSGGLGNYEQYF.

This clonotype was detected a few times. The chain combines TRBV28 with TRBJ1-2; 7 bases agree with TRBD1. V was pared by 2 bases and J by 7 bases, with 10 bases of the junction left unmatched. The CDR3 consists of 15 residues. CDR1 MDHEN and CDR2 SYDVKM come from the germline V gene. CDR3 sequence (DNA): TGTGCCAGCAGTTTAAGGGGGCGCGGATTTCGTGGCTACACCTTC. Translating it yields CASSLRGRGFRGYTF.

This chain uses TRBV7-2 with TRBJ1-1; no definite D call. Germline CDR1 is SGHTA and CDR2 is FQGNSA. V lost 1 base and J 4 bases, leaving 10 bases between the germline ends. The CDR3 is 14 residues long. The CDR3 bases are TGTGCCAGCAGCTTAGGGTATAGGTTCACTGAAGCTTTCTTT. This codes for CASSLGYRFTEAFF.

This clonotype was recorded many times. J is TRBJ2-1 and V is TRBV29-1, with TRBD1 matching 10 bases. The germline gives CDR1 SQVTM, CDR2 ANQGSEA. V lost 0 bases, J lost 9 bases, and 5 bases stayed unmatched. This CDR3 region has 14 residues. CDR3 DNA: TGCAGCGTTGAAGAGGGACAGGGGTGGGGTGAGCAGTTCTTC. Encoded protein: CSVEEGQGWGEQFF.

This clonotype appeared a few times. This sequence joins TRBV28 and TRBJ2-7; D gene unclear. The CDR3 covers 13 residues. Per germline, CDR1 MDHEN and CDR2 SYDVKM. The ends were cut back, 2 bases at V and 1 base at J, with 6 bases in the middle. The CDR3 region has the DNA TGTGCCAGCAGTTTACCAGAGTCCTACGAGCAGTACTTC. It codes for CASSLPESYEQYF.